This T cell receptor beta chain was found in a study of technical replicates of blood from a few donors. TCRdb's copy holds only in-frame clones and misses some; the assay was immunoSEQ multiplex PCR. This repertoire shows approximately 80,000 clones, approximately 90% found once; its top ten account for roughly 0.41%. The V and J ends lost 2 bases and 2 bases respectively, with 4 bases between them. CDR1 and CDR2 from the germline V gene are MNHNS and SASEGT. The CDR3 runs 13 residues. The receptor comes from a human donor in good health. V and J are TRBV6-1 and TRBJ1-5; D remains unclear. The sample comprised T cells isolated from PBMCs. CDR3 sequence: CASSEIGNQPQHF. The CDR3 region has the DNA TGTGCCAGCAGTGAAATCGGCAATCAGCCCCAGCATTTT.